The present T cell receptor (beta chain) was sequenced within a study of blood T cells in healthy people across ages. General observations from the study: Estimated diversity that came from one million T cells was considered an underestimate. Per million T cells, TCR beta diversity dropped roughly linearly as age increased.

This clonotype was counted once. Its antigen remains unidentified. A sample-barcoded 5' primer and a J-beta primer mix were used in a second PCR of about 7 to 11 cycles. TCRdb reprocessed the 5' RACE reads via MiXCR and lists one record per CDR3 protein. The repertoire holds 550,000 to 800,000 distinct CDR3 sequences, with roughly 21% as singletons. CDR3 size: 14 residues. Trimming took 2 bases from V and 4 from J, leaving 9 bases between them. CDR1 LGHDT and CDR2 YNNKEL come from the germline V gene (reference sequence). The sample taken for sequencing was blood. The clonotype was recovered from a man between 65 and 80 years old in good health. The chain has TRBV3-1 and TRBJ2-4; D ambiguous. The CDR3 sequence: CASSQWSTKNIQYF. The DNA of the CDR3 is TGTGCCAGCAGCCAATGGTCTACGAAAAACATTCAGTACTTC.